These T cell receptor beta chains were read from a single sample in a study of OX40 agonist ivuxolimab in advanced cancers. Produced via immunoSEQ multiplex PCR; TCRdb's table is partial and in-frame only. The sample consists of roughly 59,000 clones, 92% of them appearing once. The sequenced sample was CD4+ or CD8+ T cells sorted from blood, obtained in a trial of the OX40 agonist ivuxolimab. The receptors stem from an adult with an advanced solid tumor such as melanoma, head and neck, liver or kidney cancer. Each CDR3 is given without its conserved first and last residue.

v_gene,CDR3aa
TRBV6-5,ASSYRGSYEQY
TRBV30,AWSVESDRGTEAF
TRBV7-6,ASSPGGDTQY
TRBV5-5,ASSLFFSNSYEQY
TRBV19,ASSPSGSTYEQY
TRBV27,ASSLYGLETQY
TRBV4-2,ASSRKGVGREPGNTIY
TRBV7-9,ASSPREAVGQKHQY
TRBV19,ASSIWDGNTEAF
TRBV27,ASSLGHNEQF
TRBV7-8,ASSLGQDLQPQH
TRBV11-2,ASSLLSWDRYNEQF
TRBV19,ASSMGTDFIGYT
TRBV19,ASSTGDEQY
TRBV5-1,ASSEGSDASGYT
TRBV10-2,ASSEGGSNYGYT
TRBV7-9,ASSLGRGVQSSYEQY
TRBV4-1,ASSQGMAGEQY
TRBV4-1,ASSQVLQGSYEQY
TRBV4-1,ASSQDSPGTTGNTIY
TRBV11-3,ASSPGLAVRGTGELF
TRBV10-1,ASSESGTGVYEQY
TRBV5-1,ASSKGDSSYEQY
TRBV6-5,ASSYSGTLEQY
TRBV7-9,ASSLNLDDGYT
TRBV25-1,ASTNSINYGYT
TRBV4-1,ASSQDGGGRGMNTEAF
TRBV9,ASSVFSGTGDSGANVLT
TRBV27,ASSSLLAGGTDTQY
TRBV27,ASSTSTGAKNIQY
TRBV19,ASSLTGYNEQF
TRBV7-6,ASSLLTDTQY
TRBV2,ACSGFDSSGNTIY
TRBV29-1,SVVRLYEQY
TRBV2,ASSESERYYGYT
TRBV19,ASRAAASSYNEQF
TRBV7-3,ASSLTSGVEQY
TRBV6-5,ASSYRADTQY
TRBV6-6,ASSVGSEQY
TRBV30,AWSVWPGELF
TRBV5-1,ASSSRTSGGPQETQY
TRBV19,ASSILKITEAF
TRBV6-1,ASSADTYNQPQH